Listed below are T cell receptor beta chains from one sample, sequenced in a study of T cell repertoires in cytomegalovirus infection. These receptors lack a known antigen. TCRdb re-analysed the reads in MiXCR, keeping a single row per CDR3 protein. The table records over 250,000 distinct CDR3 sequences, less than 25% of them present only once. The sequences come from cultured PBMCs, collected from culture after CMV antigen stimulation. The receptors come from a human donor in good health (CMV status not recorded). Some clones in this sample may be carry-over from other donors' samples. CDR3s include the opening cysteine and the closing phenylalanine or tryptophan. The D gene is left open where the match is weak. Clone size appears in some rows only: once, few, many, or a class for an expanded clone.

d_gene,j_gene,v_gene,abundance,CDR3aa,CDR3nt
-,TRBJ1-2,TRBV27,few,CASSLSAAYYGYTF,TGTGCCAGCAGTTTATCAGCAGCTTACTATGGCTACACCTTC
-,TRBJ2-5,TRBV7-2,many,CASSLGDYQETQYF,TGTGCCAGCAGCTTAGGGGACTACCAAGAGACCCAGTACTTC
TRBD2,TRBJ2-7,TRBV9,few,CASSDPGTSGSSSYEQYF,TGTGCCAGCAGCGATCCCGGGACTAGCGGCTCTAGCTCCTACGAGCAGTACTTC
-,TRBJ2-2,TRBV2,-,CASSEETGELFF,TGTGCCAGCAGTGAAGAGACCGGGGAGCTGTTTTTT
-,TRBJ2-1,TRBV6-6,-,CASSSAGTGFYNEQFF,TGTGCCAGCAGTTCCGCGGGGACGGGTTTTTACAATGAGCAGTTCTTC
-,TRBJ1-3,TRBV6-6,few,CATLGATENTIYF,TGTGCCACCCTAGGGGCCACCGAAAACACCATATATTTT
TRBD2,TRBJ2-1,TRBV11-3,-,CASSRISGRANEQFF,TGTGCCAGCAGCCGAATTAGCGGGAGGGCCAATGAGCAGTTCTTC
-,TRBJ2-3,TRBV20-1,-,CSALPLQRGTDTQYF,TGCAGTGCCCTTCCCTTGCAGCGGGGCACAGATACGCAGTATTTT
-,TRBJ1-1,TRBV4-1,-,CASSQSAGLNTEAFF,TGCGCCAGCAGCCAATCGGCCGGACTGAACACTGAAGCTTTCTTT
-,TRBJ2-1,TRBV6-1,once,CASSDPPSYNEQFF,TGTGCCAGCAGCGACCCCCCTAGCTACAATGAGCAGTTCTTC
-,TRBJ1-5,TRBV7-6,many,CASSPGGAGNQPQHF,TGTGCCAGCAGCCCCGGAGGGGCCGGCAATCAGCCCCAGCATTTT
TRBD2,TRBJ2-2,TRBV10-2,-,CASSGLAGDFTGELFF,TGCGCCAGCAGCGGACTAGCGGGAGATTTTACCGGGGAGCTGTTTTTT
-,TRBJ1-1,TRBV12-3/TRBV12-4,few,CASSPAGPLNTEAFF,TGTGCCAGCAGCCCGGCAGGCCCTCTGAACACTGAAGCTTTCTTT
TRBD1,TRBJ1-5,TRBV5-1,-,CASSLDGQGDNQPQHF,TGCGCCAGCAGCTTGGATGGACAGGGTGACAATCAGCCCCAGCATTTT
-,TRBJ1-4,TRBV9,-,CASSPDHSGLEKLFF,TGTGCCAGCAGCCCGGATCACTCAGGGTTAGAAAAACTGTTTTTT
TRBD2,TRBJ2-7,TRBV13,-,CASSPRGGEIRSYEQYF,TGCGCCAGCAGCCCCCGCGGGGGGGAGATCCGCTCCTACGAGCAGTACTTC
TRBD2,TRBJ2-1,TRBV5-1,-,CAAGGTSGPEQFF,TGCGCCGCTGGGGGGACTAGCGGGCCTGAGCAGTTCTTC
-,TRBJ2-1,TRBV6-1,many,CASSPRDTYNEQFF,TGTGCCAGCAGTCCCCGGGACACCTACAATGAGCAGTTCTTC
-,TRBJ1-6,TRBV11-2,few,CASSSRDRSPLHF,TGTGCCAGCAGCTCCAGGGATCGGTCACCCCTCCACTTT
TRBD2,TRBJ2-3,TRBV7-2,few,CASSLVSGTTDTQYF,TGTGCCAGCAGCTTAGTTAGCGGGACCACAGATACGCAGTATTTT
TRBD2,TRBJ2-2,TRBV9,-,CASSPDPGRENTGELFF,TGTGCCAGCAGCCCTGACCCAGGGAGGGAGAACACCGGGGAGCTGTTTTTT
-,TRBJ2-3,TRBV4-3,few,CASSQVGSTDTQYF,TGCGCCAGCAGCCAAGTTGGGTCCACAGATACGCAGTATTTT
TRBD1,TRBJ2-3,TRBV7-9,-,CASSAGQGADTQYF,TGTGCCAGCAGCGCGGGACAGGGTGCAGATACGCAGTATTTT
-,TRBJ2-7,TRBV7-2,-,CARPNGREVSGAYEQYF,TGTGCCAGACCCAACGGCAGAGAAGTGAGTGGCGCCTACGAGCAGTACTTC
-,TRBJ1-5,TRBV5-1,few,CASSLDGGLSNQPQHF,TGCGCCAGCAGCTTGGATGGGGGGCTCAGCAATCAGCCCCAGCATTTT
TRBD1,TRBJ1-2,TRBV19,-,CASSTRTGNYGYTF,TGTGCCAGTAGTACCAGGACAGGCAACTATGGCTACACCTTC
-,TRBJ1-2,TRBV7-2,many,CASSLSPKDGANYGYTF,TGTGCCAGCAGCCTGAGCCCCAAGGACGGAGCTAACTATGGCTACACCTTC
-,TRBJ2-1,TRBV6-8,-,CASRDAGYYSEQFF,TGTGCCAGCAGAGATGCGGGCTACTACAGTGAGCAGTTCTTC
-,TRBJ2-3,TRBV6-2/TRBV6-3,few,CASSSQWGVGADTQYF,TGTGCCAGCAGTTCCCAGTGGGGGGTAGGGGCAGATACGCAGTATTTT
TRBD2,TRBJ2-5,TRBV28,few,CASSFGGLAGSGETQYF,TGTGCCAGCAGTTTCGGGGGACTAGCGGGATCGGGGGAGACCCAGTACTTC
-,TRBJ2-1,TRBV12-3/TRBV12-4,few,CASSPRTSGNEQFF,TGTGCCAGCAGTCCCCGGACCAGCGGGAATGAGCAGTTCTTC
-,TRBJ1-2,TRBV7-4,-,CATLDSLIPSDGYTF,TGTGCCACATTAGACAGCCTCATACCCTCGGATGGCTACACCTTC
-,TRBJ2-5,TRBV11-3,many,CASSFRGTQYF,TGTGCCAGCAGCTTCCGGGGGACCCAGTACTTC
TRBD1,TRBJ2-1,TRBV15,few,CATSRDRLWEQFF,TGTGCCACCAGCCGGGACAGGCTGTGGGAGCAGTTCTTC
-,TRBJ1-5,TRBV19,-,CASSTGPNNQPQHF,TGTGCCAGTAGTACCGGACCAAACAATCAGCCCCAGCATTTT
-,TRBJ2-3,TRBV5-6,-,CASRAGLTDTQYF,TGTGCCAGCAGAGCAGGGTTAACAGATACGCAGTATTTT
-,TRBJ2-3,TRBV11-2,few,CASSLDRKLDTQYF,TGTGCCAGCAGCTTAGATCGGAAGTTGGATACGCAGTATTTT
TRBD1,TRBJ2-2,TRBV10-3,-,CAISGGQANTGELFF,TGTGCCATCAGTGGGGGACAGGCGAACACCGGGGAGCTGTTTTTT
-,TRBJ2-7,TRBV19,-,CASSGTTIDYEQYF,TGTGCCAGTAGTGGCACGACTATTGACTACGAGCAGTACTTC
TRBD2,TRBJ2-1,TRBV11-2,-,CASSLEGREVAYNEQFF,TGTGCCAGCAGCTTAGAGGGCCGGGAGGTCGCCTACAATGAGCAGTTCTTC